Listed below are T cell receptor beta chains from one sample, sequenced in a study of control samples from healthy donors and cancer patients. Clones were sequenced by immunoSEQ multiplex PCR, and TCRdb holds only the in-frame ones, with some missing. The table records 150,000 to 200,000 clones, about 91% of them present only once. Sequencing used blood. The receptors come from a woman in her thirties in good health. The CDR3 runs from the conserved cysteine through the conserved F or W. The D gene is left open where the match is weak. A clone size is listed for some rows: how often the clone was seen (once, few, many), or a class if it is expanded.

TRBV19,NA,NA,TRBJ1-1,CASSVTGTEAFF,TGTGCCAGTAGTGTCACGGGGACTGAAGCTTTCTTT
TRBV2,NA,TRBD2,TRBJ2-7,CADGTSGRSEQYF,TGTGCCGACGGGACTAGCGGGAGAAGCGAGCAGTACTTC
TRBV18,NA,TRBD2,TRBJ2-7,CASSPPGGVGYEQYF,TGTGCCAGCTCACCACCGGGAGGGGTCGGTTACGAGCAGTACTTC
TRBV10-3,NA,TRBD2,TRBJ2-3,CATLRLAGSTDTQYF,TGTGCCACTTTAAGACTAGCGGGGTCCACAGATACGCAGTATTTT
TRBV3-1/TRBV3-2,NA,TRBD1,TRBJ2-2,CASSHGTDLSTGELFF,TGTGCCAGCAGCCATGGGACAGATTTAAGCACCGGGGAGCTGTTTTTT
TRBV19,NA,TRBD1,TRBJ1-5,CATKTGSLPQHF,TGTGCCACTAAGACAGGGTCGCTGCCCCAGCATTTT
TRBV5-4,NA,TRBD2,TRBJ2-5,CASRDWTSATQETQYF,TGTGCCAGCAGGGATTGGACTAGCGCCACCCAAGAGACCCAGTACTTC
TRBV4-1,NA,NA,TRBJ2-5,CASSPGGVGETQYF,TGCGCCAGCAGCCCCGGGGGCGTCGGGGAGACCCAGTACTTC
TRBV30,NA,TRBD1,TRBJ1-5,CAWSVLQGDQPQHF,TGTGCCTGGAGCGTTTTACAGGGGGATCAGCCCCAGCATTTT
TRBV11-3,NA,NA,TRBJ1-1,CASSLGSQGVAFF,TGTGCCAGCAGCTTGGGGTCGCAGGGTGTAGCTTTCTTT
TRBV6-5,NA,NA,TRBJ1-5,CASSYSGQSNQPQHF,TGTGCCAGCAGTTACTCTGGGCAGAGCAATCAGCCCCAGCATTTT
TRBV11-3,NA,NA,TRBJ2-2,CASRGRDSGELFF,TGTGCCAGCAGGGGTAGGGATTCCGGGGAGCTGTTTTTT
TRBV5-4,NA,TRBD1,TRBJ2-1,CASSLKGASTNEQFF,TGTGCCAGCAGCTTGAAGGGGGCGTCAACGAATGAGCAGTTCTTC
TRBV29-1,NA,TRBD1,TRBJ1-1,CSVGQGATEAFF,TGCAGCGTTGGACAGGGGGCTACTGAAGCTTTCTTT
TRBV2,NA,NA,TRBJ1-2,CASSDQRNYGYTF,TGTGCCAGCAGTGACCAGAGAAACTATGGCTACACCTTC
TRBV6-2/TRBV6-3,NA,NA,TRBJ1-2,CASSFAGGSYGYTF,TGTGCCAGCAGTTTCGCCGGGGGGAGTTATGGCTACACCTTC
TRBV30,NA,NA,TRBJ1-1,CACETGNTEAFF,TGTGCCTGTGAAACGGGTAACACTGAAGCTTTCTTT
TRBV12-3/TRBV12-4,NA,TRBD2,TRBJ2-1,CASGWTSGNEQFF,TGTGCCAGCGGTTGGACTAGCGGCAATGAGCAGTTCTTC
TRBV9,once,NA,TRBJ2-2,CASSDGGGGELFF,TGTGCCAGCAGCGATGGAGGTGGCGGGGAGCTGTTTTTT
TRBV19,NA,NA,TRBJ1-2,CASSMVREDIGYTF,TGTGCCAGTAGTATGGTCAGGGAAGATATTGGCTACACCTTC
TRBV5-1,NA,TRBD1,TRBJ2-3,CASSDLGQGLSDTQYF,TGCGCCAGCAGTGACTTGGGACAGGGACTTTCAGATACGCAGTATTTT
TRBV27,NA,NA,TRBJ1-1,CASRTIGGEAFF,TGTGCCAGCAGAACTATCGGCGGGGAAGCTTTCTTT
TRBV5-6,NA,NA,TRBJ2-2,CASTMGQVDTGELFF,TGTGCCAGCACCATGGGCCAGGTCGACACCGGGGAGCTGTTTTTT
TRBV3-1/TRBV3-2,NA,NA,TRBJ2-1,CASSPSPLNEQFF,TGTGCCAGCAGCCCGTCCCCCTTAAATGAGCAGTTCTTC
TRBV6-5,NA,NA,TRBJ1-6,CASSLGRGVNSPLHF,TGTGCCAGCAGTCTGGGGAGAGGGGTGAATTCACCCCTCCACTTT
TRBV9,few,NA,TRBJ1-4,CASSVDGGAGEKLFF,TGTGCCAGCAGCGTAGACGGGGGGGCAGGTGAAAAACTGTTTTTT
TRBV30,NA,NA,TRBJ2-1,CAWGSVNEQFF,TGTGCCTGGGGGAGCGTCAATGAGCAGTTCTTC
TRBV3-1/TRBV3-2,NA,TRBD1,TRBJ1-5,CASSQTGGGQPQHF,TGTGCCAGCAGCCAAACAGGGGGTGGGCAGCCCCAGCATTTT
TRBV7-9,few,TRBD1,TRBJ1-1,CASSLEGAHTEAFF,TGTGCCAGCAGCTTAGAGGGGGCTCACACTGAAGCTTTCTTT
TRBV4-1,NA,TRBD1,TRBJ2-3,CASSQTGVSTDTQYF,TGCGCCAGCAGCCAGACAGGGGTTAGCACAGATACGCAGTATTTT
TRBV11-3,once,TRBD2,TRBJ2-7,CASSLSGAAEQYF,TGTGCCAGCAGCCTTAGCGGGGCGGCCGAGCAGTACTTC
TRBV2,NA,NA,TRBJ1-1,CASSGRRNTEAFF,TGTGCCAGCAGTGGCAGAAGGAACACTGAAGCTTTCTTT
TRBV4-1,NA,NA,TRBJ2-2,CASSQRLRGELFF,TGCGCCAGCAGCCAACGACTACGCGGGGAGCTGTTTTTT
TRBV3-1/TRBV3-2,NA,NA,TRBJ2-2,CASSLVSGQMGYTGELFF,TGTGCCAGCAGCCTCGTGAGTGGGCAGATGGGTTACACCGGGGAGCTGTTTTTT
TRBV28,NA,NA,TRBJ1-1,CASSELGRNTEAFF,TGTGCCAGCAGTGAGCTCGGGAGGAACACTGAAGCTTTCTTT
TRBV9,NA,NA,TRBJ2-5,CASSVAGSTIGETQYF,TGTGCCAGCAGCGTAGCCGGGAGCACAATCGGGGAGACCCAGTACTTC
TRBV12-3/TRBV12-4,NA,TRBD1,TRBJ1-2,CASSRSGQTPF,TGTGCCAGCAGCCGGTCGGGACAGACCCCCTTC
TRBV6-6,NA,NA,TRBJ2-3,CASSSQGGKSTDTQYF,TGTGCCAGCAGTTCCCAGGGAGGAAAGAGCACAGATACGCAGTATTTT
TRBV27,NA,NA,TRBJ2-1,CASSLFTSTGSYNEQFF,TGTGCCAGCAGTTTATTTACATCGACAGGCTCCTACAATGAGCAGTTCTTC
TRBV4-1,NA,NA,TRBJ2-7,CASSQRDTGYEQYF,TGCGCCAGCAGCCAACGGGACACAGGGTACGAGCAGTACTTC
TRBV24-1,NA,NA,TRBJ1-1,CATSGPGARTEAFF,TGTGCCACCAGTGGCCCCGGAGCGCGCACTGAAGCTTTCTTT
TRBV7-9,few,TRBD1,TRBJ2-3,CASSLDRGESTDTQYF,TGTGCCAGCAGCTTAGACAGGGGAGAGTCCACAGATACGCAGTATTTT
TRBV5-1,NA,NA,TRBJ1-3,CATHRRDSGNTIYF,TGCGCCACGCATCGCAGGGACTCTGGAAACACCATATATTTT
TRBV6-6,few,TRBD2,TRBJ2-3,CASSYTPSGSVNTQYF,TGTGCCAGCAGTTACACTCCTAGCGGGAGTGTAAATACGCAGTATTTT
TRBV12-3/TRBV12-4,once,NA,TRBJ2-1,CASSLGAVEQFF,TGTGCCAGCAGTTTAGGGGCGGTAGAGCAGTTCTTC